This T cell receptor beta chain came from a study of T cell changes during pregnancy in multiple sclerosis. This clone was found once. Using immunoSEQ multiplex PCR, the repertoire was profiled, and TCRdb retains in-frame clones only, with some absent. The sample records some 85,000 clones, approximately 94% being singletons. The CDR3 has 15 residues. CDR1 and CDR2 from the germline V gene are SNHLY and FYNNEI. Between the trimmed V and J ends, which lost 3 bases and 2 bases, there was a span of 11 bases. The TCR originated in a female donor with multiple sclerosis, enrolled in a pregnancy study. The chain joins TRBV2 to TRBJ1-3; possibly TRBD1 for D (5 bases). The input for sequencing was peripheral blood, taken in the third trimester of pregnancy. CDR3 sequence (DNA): TGTGCCAGCAGTGAGCTTCCGGGGGCTGGAAACACCATATATTTT. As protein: CASSELPGAGNTIYF.